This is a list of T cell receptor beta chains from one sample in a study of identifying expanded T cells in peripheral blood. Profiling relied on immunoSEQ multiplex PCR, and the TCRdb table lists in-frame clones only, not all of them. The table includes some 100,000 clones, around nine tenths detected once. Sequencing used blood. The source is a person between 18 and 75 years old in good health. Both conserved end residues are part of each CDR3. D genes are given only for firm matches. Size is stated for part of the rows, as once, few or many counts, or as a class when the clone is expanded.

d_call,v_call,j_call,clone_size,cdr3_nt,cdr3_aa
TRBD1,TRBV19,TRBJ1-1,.,TGTGCCAGTAGTATGACAGGGTGGACAATAATGGGAGCTGAAGCTTTCTTT,CASSMTGWTIMGAEAFF
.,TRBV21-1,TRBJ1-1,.,TGTGCCAGCAGCAAGACACAGGGGAACACTGAAGCTTTCTTT,CASSKTQGNTEAFF
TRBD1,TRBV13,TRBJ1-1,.,TGTGCCAGCAGTGGATATCCGGGACAGATGAACACTGAAGCTTTCTTT,CASSGYPGQMNTEAFF
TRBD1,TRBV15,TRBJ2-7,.,TGTGCCACCAGCAGAGATCTACAACAGGGGGCCTACGAGCAGTACTTC,CATSRDLQQGAYEQYF
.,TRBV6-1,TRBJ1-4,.,TGTGCCAGCAGTGAAGGATCGCCGCTAACTAATGAAAAACTGTTTTTT,CASSEGSPLTNEKLFF
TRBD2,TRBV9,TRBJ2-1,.,TGTGCCAGCAGCGGGCGGTTGGGACTAGCGGGAATCAACAATGAGCAGTTCTTC,CASSGRLGLAGINNEQFF
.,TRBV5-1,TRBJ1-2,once,TGCGCCAGCAGCTCGACCTGGGTAGGTGGCTACACCTTC,CASSSTWVGGYTF
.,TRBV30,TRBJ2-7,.,TGTGCCTGGAGTGTTGGCAGGTCATACGAGCAGTACTTC,CAWSVGRSYEQYF
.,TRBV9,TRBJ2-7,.,TGTGCCAGCAGCTTTCGGGACACCGGACCCTACGAGCAGTACTTC,CASSFRDTGPYEQYF
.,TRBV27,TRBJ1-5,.,TGTGCCAGCAGCCAGGGTCGCAATCAGCCCCAGCATTTT,CASSQGRNQPQHF
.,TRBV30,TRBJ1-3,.,TGTGCCTGGAACCGGGACCGCTCTGGAAACACCATATATTTT,CAWNRDRSGNTIYF
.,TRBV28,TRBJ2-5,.,TGTGCCAGCAGTTTGGCCCTAGGTCGGGCGGCCCAGTACTTC,CASSLALGRAAQYF
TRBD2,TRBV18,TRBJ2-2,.,TGTGCCAGCTCACCGCAATTGGGGACTAGCGAGACCACCGGGGAGCTGTTTTTT,CASSPQLGTSETTGELFF
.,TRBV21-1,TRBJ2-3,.,TGTGCCAGCAGCAAAGCGCTTTCCAGGCACACAGATACGCAGTATTTT,CASSKALSRHTDTQYF
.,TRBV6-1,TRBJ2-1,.,TGTGCCAGCAGGTATCGCAGCTACAATGAGCAGTTCTTC,CASRYRSYNEQFF
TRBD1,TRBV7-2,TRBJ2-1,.,TGTGCCAGCAGCCCGACGACAGGGGCCTATGAGCAGTTCTTC,CASSPTTGAYEQFF